These 26 T cell receptor beta chains share one sample of origin, sequenced in a study of Graves' ophthalmopathy and Graves' hyperthyroidism. The authors amplified TCR beta CDR3 regions, and they did so from RNA transcripts for repertoire sequencing. RT-PCR was first run with HTBI primers, then multiplex PCR in a second round. TCRdb independently ran MiXCR on the multiplex PCR reads; one entry per CDR3 protein. Seen here are about 39,000 distinct CDR3 sequences, roughly 49% observed once, and the top ten hold approximately 24%. Sequenced input: peripheral blood. These receptors were taken from an adult woman with stable Graves' hyperthyroidism.

In this sample, this clonotype turned up a few times. The V and J genes are TRBV7-9 and TRBJ2-7, with TRBD2 matching over 10 bases. Germline loops: CDR1 SEHNR, CDR2 FQNEAQ (reference sequence). Trimming removed 5 bases from V and 5 bases from J; junction bases left unmatched: 15. CDR3 length equals 17 residues. The CDR3 loop is CASSAVSGRPPGHEQYF. For the CDR3, the DNA is TGTGCCAGCAGCGCCGTTAGCGGGAGGCCCCCAGGCCACGAGCAGTACTTC.

This clonotype was counted a single time. Compared with germline, one end of the junction differs, possibly owing to a read error. The chain has TRBV7-8 and TRBJ2-7; 9 nucleotides line up with TRBD1. There are 21 residues in the CDR3. Germline V gives CDR1 SGHVS, CDR2 FQNEAQ. CDR3 coding DNA: TGTGCCAGCAGCTCGATTATGGGGACGTGGACAGGGGTGATAACTACCTACGAGCAGCACTTC. It is translated as CASSSIMGTWTGVITTYEQHF. Full variable domain (missing parts from reference TRBV7-8 and TRBJ2-7): GAGVSQSPRYKVAKRGQDVALRCDPISGHVSLFWYQQALGQGPEFLTYFQNEAQLDKSGLPSDRFFAERPEGSVSTLKIQRTQQEDSAVYLCASSSIMGTWTGVITTYEQHFGPGTRLTVT.

This clonotype showed up many times. CDR3 in DNA: TGCGCCAGCAGGAGGGCTAGCGTCACAGATACGCAGTATTTT. Amino acids: CASRRASVTDTQYF. V gene TRBV5-1 combines with J gene TRBJ2-3; perhaps TRBD2 as D (6 bases). The CDR3 spans 14 residues. Germline loops: CDR1 SGHRS, CDR2 YFSETQ. V was shortened by 5 bases and J by 2 bases, with 12 bases between the two germline ends.

This clonotype was seen at least ten times. V is TRBV19 and J is TRBJ2-7; 10 bases are a match to TRBD2. Germline assignment: CDR1 LNHDA and CDR2 SQIVND (reference sequence). V lost 5 bases to trimming and J lost 9 bases; unmatched junction nucleotides: 7. The CDR3 has 13 residues. The CDR3, as DNA: TGTGCCAGTAGTTTCCTAGCGGGAGAGGGGCAGTACTTC. This translates into CASSFLAGEGQYF.

The CDR3: CASSPETGIGSPLHF. The CDR3 nucleotides are TGTGCCAGCAGCCCCGAGACAGGGATCGGTTCACCCCTCCACTTT. This rearrangement joins TRBV7-9 to TRBJ1-6; 7 nucleotides align to TRBD1. Germline CDR1 is SEHNR and CDR2 is FQNEAQ (reference sequence). With V trimmed by 5 bases and J by 9 bases, 10 bases remained unmatched. This CDR3 region has 15 residues.

This clonotype was recorded many times. The rearrangement uses TRBV28 and TRBJ2-7, with no clear D. The V and J ends lost 5 bases and 4 bases respectively, with 15 bases between them. Germline CDR1 reads MDHEN; CDR2 reads SYDVKM. There are 14 residues in the CDR3. In nucleotides, the CDR3 is TGTGCCAGCAGTCTACCGGACGGCCGTTACGAGCAGTACTTC. Amino acid sequence: CASSLPDGRYEQYF.

In its sample, this clonotype was seen many times. The CDR3, as DNA: TGCAGCGTTGGGGACAGGGGAGGGCAGCCCCAGCATTTT. Amino acids: CSVGDRGGQPQHF. The chain uses TRBV29-1 and TRBJ1-5, with TRBD1 matching over 10 bases. This CDR3 region has 13 residues. The germline CDR1 and CDR2 sequences are SQVTM and ANQGSEA. Trimming cost V 4 bases and J 7 bases; bases outside gene matches: 4. Looking up the rest from reference TRBV29-1 and TRBJ1-5 gives the full variable domain: SAVISQKPSRDICQRGTSLTIQCQVDSQVTMMFWYRQQPGQSLTLIATANQGSEATYESGFVIDKFPISRPNLTFSTLTVSNMSPEDSSIYLCSVGDRGGQPQHFGDGTRLSIL.

The sample holds a few counts of this clonotype. The chain recombines TRBV7-3 with TRBJ2-3; possibly TRBD1 for D (5 bases). Per the germline V gene, CDR1 is SGHTA and CDR2 is FQGTGA. V gave up 0 bases and J gave up 2 bases, with 9 bases separating them. The CDR3 is 15 amino acids. The CDR3 bases are TGTGCCAGCAGCTTAACAGGGGTTCCCACAGATACGCAGTATTTT. Translated, it gives CASSLTGVPTDTQYF.

At least ten counts were recorded for this clonotype. The chain employs TRBV6-6 and TRBJ2-5, with 15 bases aligning to TRBD2. Germline V gene data show CDR1 as MNHNY and CDR2 as SVGAGI (reference sequence). The CDR3 spans 15 residues. After removal of 8 bases from V and 1 base from J, the junction contained 2 bases not matched to a gene. CDR3 protein: CASGLAGGRQETQYF. CDR3 bases: TGTGCCAGCGGACTAGCGGGAGGGCGCCAAGAGACCCAGTACTTC.

Ten or more counts support this clonotype. The rearrangement joins TRBV20-1 to TRBJ1-5; D is possibly TRBD1 (6 bases). Germline V gene lookup returns CDR1 DFQATT and CDR2 SNEGSKA (reference sequence). V was trimmed by 0 bases and J by 1 base, leaving 25 bases between them. This CDR3 is 20 amino acids long. CDR3 nucleotide sequence: TGCAGTGCTAGAGATCTTTCGCGGGACCGCCCAGGGGTAAGCAATCAGCCCCAGCATTTT. Translation: CSARDLSRDRPGVSNQPQHF.

The chain employs TRBV2 and TRBJ1-2; tentative D call: TRBD1 (5 bases). V was clipped by 2 bases and J by 4 bases, with 11 bases between them. Germline CDR1 and CDR2: SNHLY and FYNNEI. CDR3 length: 14 amino acids. The CDR3 region has the DNA TGTGCCAGCAGTGAAAGGGGCCCTGGCTATGGCTACACCTTC. Amino acids: CASSERGPGYGYTF.

This clonotype was found many times. The chain's CDR3 is CASIYGAGNQPQHF. As DNA, the CDR3 is TGTGCCAGTATATACGGCGCAGGGAATCAGCCCCAGCATTTT. The chain joins TRBV28 to TRBJ1-5; D may be TRBD1 (5 bases). Deletions cut 9 bases from V and 4 bases from J, with 16 bases between. Per the germline V gene, CDR1 is MDHEN and CDR2 is SYDVKM. The CDR3 extends over 14 amino acids.

The chain combines TRBV12-3 or TRBV12-4 with TRBJ2-6; D may be TRBD1 (6 bases). The CDR3 consists of 13 residues. V was shortened by 3 bases and J by 14 bases, with 14 bases between the two germline ends. Here the CDR3 reads CASSFMGAHILTF. In nucleotides, the CDR3 is TGTGCCAGCAGTTTCATGGGGGCCCACATCCTGACTTTC.

To note about this clonotype: The germline gene is not matched at one end of the junction; a read error may be the cause. The chain combines TRBV12-3 or TRBV12-4 with TRBJ1-1; TRBD1 agrees at 11 bases. This CDR3 spans 19 amino acids. CDR3 DNA: TGCGCCAGCAGCGACTCCAGGACAGGGGGCGGACTCAGGGGCACTGAAGCTTTCTTT. Translated, it gives CASSDSRTGGGLRGTEAFF.

V and J are TRBV29-1 and TRBJ2-5, with D perhaps TRBD1 (7 bases). The CDR3 length is 13 residues. CDR1 is SQVTM and CDR2 is ANQGSEA in the germline V gene. V lost 4 bases to trimming and J lost 5 bases, with 14 bases between them. The CDR3 coding sequence is TGCAGCGTTGGACAGGGAGGCGGGGAGACCCAGTACTTC. This sequence encodes CSVGQGGGETQYF. The full variable domain, completed using reference TRBV29-1 and TRBJ2-5, is SAVISQKPSRDICQRGTSLTIQCQVDSQVTMMFWYRQQPGQSLTLIATANQGSEATYESGFVIDKFPISRPNLTFSTLTVSNMSPEDSSIYLCSVGQGGGETQYFGPGTRLLVL.

The chain combines TRBV6-1 with TRBJ2-3, with 10 bases aligning to TRBD2. Losses at the gene ends were 8 bases for V and 6 bases for J; bases not matched to a gene: 17. CDR1 is MNHNS and CDR2 is SASEGT in the germline V gene. CDR3 size: 17 residues. The CDR3 region has the DNA TGTGCCAGCGCCGCCAGCGGGAGGGCCTCGAGGACGGATACGCAGTATTTT. Its protein is CASAASGRASRTDTQYF.

This clonotype was seen ten or more times. This CDR3 reads CASDRDRGGSPLHF. CDR3 bases: TGTGCCAGTGACCGGGACAGGGGAGGATCACCCCTCCACTTT. The chain has TRBV19 and TRBJ1-6; 10 bases are shared with TRBD1. Germline V gives CDR1 LNHDA, CDR2 SQIVND (reference sequence). The CDR3 spans 14 residues. The J segment lost 10 bases and the V segment lost 8 bases, leaving 8 bases of the junction unmatched.

This rearrangement joins TRBV10-3 to TRBJ2-5; D possibly uses TRBD1 or TRBD2 (5 bases each). The CDR3 loop spans 15 amino acids. From germline, CDR1 is ENHRY and CDR2 SYGVKD. The V and J ends lost 4 bases and 5 bases respectively, with 17 bases between them. The chain's CDR3 is CAISVSGPPRETQYF. In nucleotides, the CDR3 is TGTGCCATCAGTGTATCGGGGCCACCAAGGGAGACCCAGTACTTC.

V is TRBV11-2 and J is TRBJ1-1; 10 nucleotides agree with TRBD1. The CDR3 has 16 residues. Trimming at V came to 6 bases and at J to 1 base, leaving 8 bases not matched to a gene. Germline V gene data show CDR1 as SGHAT and CDR2 as FQNNGV. CDR3 coding DNA: TGTGCCAGCAGTGAATTTGGGACAGGGGCGAACACTGAAGCTTTCTTT. It yields the protein CASSEFGTGANTEAFF.

The genes are TRBV7-6 and TRBJ2-5, with TRBD2 matching over 10 bases. The CDR3 covers 14 residues. Trimming removed 2 bases from V and 7 bases from J; junction bases left unmatched: 4. The germline V gene encodes CDR1 SGHVS and CDR2 FNYEAQ. The CDR3 here is CASSLSGRVTTQYF. The DNA for the CDR3 is TGTGCCAGCAGCTTAAGCGGGAGGGTCACGACCCAGTACTTC.

Within the sample, this clonotype is medium-sized (0.01 to 0.1%). The chain employs TRBV19 and TRBJ1-1; unclear D gene. In germline, CDR1 is LNHDA, CDR2 SQIVND (reference sequence). V was pared by 3 bases and J by 4 bases, with 15 bases between. The CDR3 has 15 residues. CDR3 nucleotides: TGTGCCAGTAGTATCACCCCATTGAGGATCACTGAAGCTTTCTTT. Amino acids: CASSITPLRITEAFF.

The table lists this clonotype with many counts. The rearrangement links TRBV12-3 or TRBV12-4 to TRBJ1-4; TRBD1 aligns across 8 bases. The V segment lost 6 bases and the J segment 10 bases; nucleotides outside the gene matches: 13. CDR3 length equals 15 residues. CDR3: CASRGAGTGVAKLFF. CDR3 DNA sequence: TGTGCCAGCAGGGGGGCCGGGACAGGTGTCGCAAAACTGTTTTTT.

This clonotype has ten or more counts. A read error may produce the germline difference seen at one junction end. The V gene is TRBV10-3, the J gene TRBJ1-1, with a weak D call TRBD1 (5 bases). The germline gives CDR1 ENHRY, CDR2 SYGVKD. The CDR3 sequence is 13 residues long. CDR3 sequence: CAVREHKNAEAFF. The CDR3 nucleotides are TGTGCCGTCAGGGAACACAAGAACGCTGAAGCTTTCTTT.

This sequence joins TRBV29-1 and TRBJ1-2; TRBD1 is a possible D gene (6 bases). The germline V gene has CDR1 SQVTM and CDR2 ANQGSEA. This CDR3 comprises 14 residues. The CDR3 loop reads CSYFGGTSNYGYTF. In DNA, the CDR3 is TGCAGTTACTTCGGGGGGACATCTAACTATGGCTACACCTTC.

In DNA, the CDR3 is TGCAGCGTTGGGACAGGGGGCGACTATGGCTACACCTTC. This gives the protein CSVGTGGDYGYTF. V gene TRBV29-1 combines with J gene TRBJ1-2; 11 bases agree with TRBD1. The CDR3 has 13 amino acids. With V trimmed by 4 bases and J by 3 bases, 1 base remained unmatched. Germline assignment: CDR1 SQVTM and CDR2 ANQGSEA.

Ten or more counts support this clonotype. The V gene is TRBV5-5, the J gene TRBJ2-7; no firm D call. The CDR3 is made up of 14 amino acids. Germline V gene lookup returns CDR1 SGHKS and CDR2 YYEKEE (reference sequence). Trimming took off 3 bases at V and 0 bases at J, with 10 bases between the two ends. The CDR3 loop reads CASSSGSLSYEQYF. The CDR3 nucleotides read TGTGCCAGCAGCTCCGGTAGTCTCTCCTACGAGCAGTACTTC. Based on the CDR3 plus reference TRBV5-5 and TRBJ2-7, the full variable domain is DAGVTQSPTHLIKTRGQQVTLRCSPISGHKSVSWYQQVLGQGPQFIFQYYEKEERGRGNFPDRFSARQFPNYSSELNVNALLLGDSALYLCASSSGSLSYEQYFGPGTRLTVT.